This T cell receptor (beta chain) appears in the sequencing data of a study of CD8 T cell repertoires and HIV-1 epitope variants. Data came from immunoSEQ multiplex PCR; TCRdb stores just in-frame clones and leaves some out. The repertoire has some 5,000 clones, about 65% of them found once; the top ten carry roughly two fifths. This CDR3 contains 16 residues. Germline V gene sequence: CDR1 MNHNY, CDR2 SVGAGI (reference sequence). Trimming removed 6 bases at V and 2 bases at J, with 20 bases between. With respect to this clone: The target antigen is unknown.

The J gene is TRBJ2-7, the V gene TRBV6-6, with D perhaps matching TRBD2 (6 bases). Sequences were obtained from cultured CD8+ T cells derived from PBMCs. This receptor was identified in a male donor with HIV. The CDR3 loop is CASSLTSGTFAYEQYF. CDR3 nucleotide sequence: TGTGCCAGCAGCTTAACCTCAGGGACTTTCGCCTACGAGCAGTACTTC.